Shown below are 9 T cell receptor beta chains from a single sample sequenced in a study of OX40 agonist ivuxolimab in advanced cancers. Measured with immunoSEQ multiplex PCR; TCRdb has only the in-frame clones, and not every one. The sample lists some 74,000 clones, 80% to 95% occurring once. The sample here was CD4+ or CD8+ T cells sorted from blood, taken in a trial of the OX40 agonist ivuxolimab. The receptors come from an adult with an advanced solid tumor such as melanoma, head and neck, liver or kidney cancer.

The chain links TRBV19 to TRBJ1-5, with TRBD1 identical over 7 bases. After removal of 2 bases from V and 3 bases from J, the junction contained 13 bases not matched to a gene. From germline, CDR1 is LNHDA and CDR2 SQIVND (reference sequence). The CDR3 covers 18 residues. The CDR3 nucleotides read TGTGCCAGTAGTATACGGCATACAGGGGTAAGGGTCAATCAGCCCCAGCATTTT. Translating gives CASSIRHTGVRVNQPQHF.

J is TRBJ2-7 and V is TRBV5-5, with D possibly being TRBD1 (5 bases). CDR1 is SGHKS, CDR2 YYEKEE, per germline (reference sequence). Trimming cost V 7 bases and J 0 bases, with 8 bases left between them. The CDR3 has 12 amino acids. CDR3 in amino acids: CASHRFSYEQYF. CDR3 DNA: TGTGCCAGCCACAGGTTCTCCTACGAGCAGTACTTC.

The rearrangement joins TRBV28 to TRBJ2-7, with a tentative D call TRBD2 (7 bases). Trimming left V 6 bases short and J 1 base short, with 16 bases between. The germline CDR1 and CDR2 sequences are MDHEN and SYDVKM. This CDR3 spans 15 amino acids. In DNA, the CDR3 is TGTGCCAGCAGCTCCCGAGGGGGGGCATCCTACGAGCAGTACTTC. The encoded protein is CASSSRGGASYEQYF.

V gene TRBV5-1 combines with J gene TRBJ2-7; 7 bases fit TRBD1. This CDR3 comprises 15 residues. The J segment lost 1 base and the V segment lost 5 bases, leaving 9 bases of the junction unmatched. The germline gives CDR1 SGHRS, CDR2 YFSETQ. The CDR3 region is CASRPGTAGSYEQYF. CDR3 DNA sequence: TGCGCCAGCAGGCCTGGGACAGCAGGATCCTACGAGCAGTACTTC.

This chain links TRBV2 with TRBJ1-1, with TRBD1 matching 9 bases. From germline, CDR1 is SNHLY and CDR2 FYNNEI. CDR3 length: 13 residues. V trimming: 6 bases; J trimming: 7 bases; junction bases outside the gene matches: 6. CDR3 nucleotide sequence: TGTGCCAGCAGAATGACAGGGGGGATTGAAGCTTTCTTT. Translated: CASRMTGGIEAFF.

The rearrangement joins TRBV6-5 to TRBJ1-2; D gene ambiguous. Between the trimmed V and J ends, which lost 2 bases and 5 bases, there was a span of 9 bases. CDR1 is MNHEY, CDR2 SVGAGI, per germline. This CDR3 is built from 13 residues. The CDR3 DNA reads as TGTGCCAGCAGTTACAACGTAGGGTATGGCTACACCTTC. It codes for CASSYNVGYGYTF.

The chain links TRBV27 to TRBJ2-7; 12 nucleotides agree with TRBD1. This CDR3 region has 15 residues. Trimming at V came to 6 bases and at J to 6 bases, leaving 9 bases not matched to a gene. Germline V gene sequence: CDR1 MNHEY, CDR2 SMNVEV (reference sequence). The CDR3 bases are TGTGCCAGCAGATCTAAGGGACAGGGGGCGATCGAGCAGTACTTC. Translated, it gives CASRSKGQGAIEQYF.

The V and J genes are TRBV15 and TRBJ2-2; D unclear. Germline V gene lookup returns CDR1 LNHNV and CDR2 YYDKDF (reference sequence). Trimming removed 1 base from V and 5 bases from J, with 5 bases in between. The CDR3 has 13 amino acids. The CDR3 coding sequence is TGTGCCACCAGCAGAGGGCAAACCGGGGAGCTGTTTTTT. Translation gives CATSRGQTGELFF.

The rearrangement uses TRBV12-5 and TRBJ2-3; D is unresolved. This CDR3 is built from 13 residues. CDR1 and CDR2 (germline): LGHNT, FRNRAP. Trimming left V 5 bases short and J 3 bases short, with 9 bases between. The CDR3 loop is CASGPDRTDTQYF. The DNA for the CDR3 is TGTGCTAGTGGTCCTGATCGGACAGATACGCAGTATTTT.